This T cell receptor beta chain was sequenced during a study of T cell responses to AZD1222 COVID-19 vaccine. Across the study: Pooled samples include second doses given at about 4 or 12 weeks. General observations from the study: Distributed over spike, vaccine-associated CD4 TCRs predominated at 160-218 and 743-854. Receipt of two AZD1222 doses was followed by a rise in Spike-specific TCR breadth and depth.

The protocol was immunoSEQ multiplex PCR, while the TCRdb copy is restricted to in-frame clones and leaves out a portion. The data contain 110,000 to 150,000 clones, around nine tenths of them singletons. In germline, CDR1 is SGHAT, CDR2 FQNNGV. This CDR3 region has 16 residues. The ends were cut back, 5 bases at V and 0 bases at J, with 14 bases in the middle. In regard to this clone: Antigen unknown.

The source of this sequence is an adult in good health. The chain couples TRBV11-2 to TRBJ2-1; tentatively, D is TRBD2 (5 bases). This sample comprised peripheral blood, obtained on day 0 of AZD1222 vaccination. CDR3 DNA: TGTGCCAGCAGCCGAACCCGCGGGCCCTCCTACAATGAGCAGTTCTTC. It yields the protein CASSRTRGPSYNEQFF.